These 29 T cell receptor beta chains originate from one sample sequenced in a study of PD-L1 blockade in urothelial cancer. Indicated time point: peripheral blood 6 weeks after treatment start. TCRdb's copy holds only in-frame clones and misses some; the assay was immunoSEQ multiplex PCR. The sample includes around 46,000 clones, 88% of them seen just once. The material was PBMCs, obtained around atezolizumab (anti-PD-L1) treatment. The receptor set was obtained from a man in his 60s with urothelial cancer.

The DNA for the CDR3 is TGTGCCAGCAGCGTAATAGCAGGGAGCTACACCTTC. This codes for CASSVIAGSYTF. The genes are TRBV6-1 and TRBJ1-2, with D possibly matching TRBD1 (5 bases). V lost 6 bases, J lost 9 bases, and 14 bases lay in between. CDR1 and CDR2 (germline): MNHNS, SASEGT. The CDR3 is made up of 12 amino acids.

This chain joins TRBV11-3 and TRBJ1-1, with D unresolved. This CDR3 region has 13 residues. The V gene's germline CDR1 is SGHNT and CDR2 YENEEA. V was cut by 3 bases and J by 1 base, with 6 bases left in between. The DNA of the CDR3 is TGTGCCAGCAGCTTTGAGCAGAACACTGAAGCTTTCTTT. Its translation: CASSFEQNTEAFF.

This CDR3 is CASSPSFAARRNEQFF. The CDR3 DNA sequence: TGTGCCAGCTCACCAAGTTTTGCGGCCCGGAGGAATGAGCAGTTCTTC. The chain combines TRBV18 with TRBJ2-1; TRBD2 might be the D (5 bases). Trimming stripped 2 bases from V and 7 bases from J, with 18 bases between. CDR1 is KGHSH and CDR2 is LQKENI in the germline V gene. The CDR3 is 16 residues long.

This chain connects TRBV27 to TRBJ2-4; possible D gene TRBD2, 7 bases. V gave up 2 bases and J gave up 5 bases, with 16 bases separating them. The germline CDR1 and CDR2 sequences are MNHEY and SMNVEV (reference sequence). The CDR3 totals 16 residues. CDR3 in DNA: TGTGCCAGCAGTTTAGGGCTCAGGGGAGGGCAAAACATTCAGTACTTC. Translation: CASSLGLRGGQNIQYF.

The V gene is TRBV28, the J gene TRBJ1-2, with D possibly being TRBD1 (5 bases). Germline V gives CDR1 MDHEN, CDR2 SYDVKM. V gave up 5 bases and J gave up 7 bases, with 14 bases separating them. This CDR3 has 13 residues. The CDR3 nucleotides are TGTGCCAGCAGTCAGGGTGTCGTTTCTGGCTACACCTTC. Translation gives CASSQGVVSGYTF.

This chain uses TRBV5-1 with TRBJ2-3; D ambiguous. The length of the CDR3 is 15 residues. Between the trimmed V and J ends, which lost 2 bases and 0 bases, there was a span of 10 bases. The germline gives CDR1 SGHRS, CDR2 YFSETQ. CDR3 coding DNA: TGCGCCAGCAGCTTCGGTTCAGGCAGCACAGATACGCAGTATTTT. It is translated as CASSFGSGSTDTQYF. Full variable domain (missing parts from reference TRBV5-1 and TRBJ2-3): KAGVTQTPRYLIKTRGQQVTLSCSPISGHRSVSWYQQTPGQGLQFLFEYFSETQRNKGNFPGRFSGRQFSNSRSEMNVSTLELGDSALYLCASSFGSGSTDTQYFGPGTRLTVL.

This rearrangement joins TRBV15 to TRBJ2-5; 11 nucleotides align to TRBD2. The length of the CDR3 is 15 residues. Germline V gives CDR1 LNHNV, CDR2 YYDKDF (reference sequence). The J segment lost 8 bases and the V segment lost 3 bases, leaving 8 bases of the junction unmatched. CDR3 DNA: TGTGCCACCAGCAGGGCGGGGACTAGCGGTAATACCCAGTACTTC. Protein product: CATSRAGTSGNTQYF.

CDR3 sequence reads: CASSGGQREQYF. The CDR3, as DNA: TGCGCCAGCAGCGGGGGACAGCGCGAGCAGTACTTC. This rearrangement joins TRBV5-1 to TRBJ2-7, with TRBD1 matching over 7 bases. The trim removed 4 bases at V and 6 bases at J, leaving 4 bases unmatched. CDR1 and CDR2 from the germline V gene are SGHRS and YFSETQ. This CDR3 has 12 residues.

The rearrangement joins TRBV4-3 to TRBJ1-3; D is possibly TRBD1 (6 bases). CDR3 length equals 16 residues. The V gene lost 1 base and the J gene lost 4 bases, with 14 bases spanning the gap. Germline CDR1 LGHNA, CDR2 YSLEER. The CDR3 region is CASSQGVTGLGNTIYF. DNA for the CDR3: TGCGCCAGCAGCCAAGGTGTTACAGGGCTAGGAAACACCATATATTTT.

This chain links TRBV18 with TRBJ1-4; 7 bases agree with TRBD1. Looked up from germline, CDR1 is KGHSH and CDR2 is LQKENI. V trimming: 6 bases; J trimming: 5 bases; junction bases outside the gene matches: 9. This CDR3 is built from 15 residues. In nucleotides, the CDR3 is TGTGCCAGCTCTCATGGGACAGCCCCAAATGAAAAACTGTTTTTT. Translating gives CASSHGTAPNEKLFF.

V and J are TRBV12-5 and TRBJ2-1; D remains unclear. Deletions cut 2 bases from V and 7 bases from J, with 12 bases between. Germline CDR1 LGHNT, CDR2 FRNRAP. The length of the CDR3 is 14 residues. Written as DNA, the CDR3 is TGTGCTAGTGGTTTGTCCCTTACTCTGAATGAGCAGTTCTTC. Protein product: CASGLSLTLNEQFF. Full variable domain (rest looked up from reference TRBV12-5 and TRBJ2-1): DARVTQTPRHKVTEMGQEVTMRCQPILGHNTVFWYRQTMMQGLELLAYFRNRAPLDDSGMPKDRFSAEMPDATLATLKIQPSEPRDSAVYFCASGLSLTLNEQFFGPGTRLTVL.

CDR3 DNA sequence: TGTGCCAGCAGTACGGGAGGATCCGACAATGAGCAGTTCTTC. Translation: CASSTGGSDNEQFF. The chain links TRBV6-1 to TRBJ2-1, with 7 bases aligning to TRBD2. CDR1 is MNHNS, CDR2 SASEGT, per germline. V trimming: 5 bases; J trimming: 5 bases; junction bases outside the gene matches: 6. The CDR3 totals 14 residues.

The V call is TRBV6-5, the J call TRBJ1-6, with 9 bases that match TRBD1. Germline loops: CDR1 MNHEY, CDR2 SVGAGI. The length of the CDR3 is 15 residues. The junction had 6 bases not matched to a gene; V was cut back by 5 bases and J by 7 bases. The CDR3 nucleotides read TGTGCCAGCAGTAGGGACAGGGCTCGCAATTCACCCCTCCACTTT. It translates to CASSRDRARNSPLHF.

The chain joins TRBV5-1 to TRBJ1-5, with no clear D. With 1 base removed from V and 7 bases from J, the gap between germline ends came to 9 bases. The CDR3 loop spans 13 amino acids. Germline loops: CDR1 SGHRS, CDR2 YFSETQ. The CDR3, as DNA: TGCGCCAGCAGCTTGACCGGTGAGCAGCCCCAGCATTTT. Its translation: CASSLTGEQPQHF.

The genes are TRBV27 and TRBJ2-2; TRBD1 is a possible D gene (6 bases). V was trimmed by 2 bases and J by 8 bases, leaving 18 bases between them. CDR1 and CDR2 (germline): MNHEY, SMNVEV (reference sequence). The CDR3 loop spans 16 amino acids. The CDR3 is CASSLQQGTPLGELFF. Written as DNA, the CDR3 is TGTGCCAGCAGTTTACAGCAGGGGACGCCGTTAGGGGAGCTGTTTTTT.

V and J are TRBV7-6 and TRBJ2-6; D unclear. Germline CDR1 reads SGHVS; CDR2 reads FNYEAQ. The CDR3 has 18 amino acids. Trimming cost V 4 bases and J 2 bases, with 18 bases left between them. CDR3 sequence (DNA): TGTGCCAGCAGCTCCTCGCCCGAGTGGGCTCCTGGGGCCAACGTCCTGACTTTC. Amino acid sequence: CASSSSPEWAPGANVLTF. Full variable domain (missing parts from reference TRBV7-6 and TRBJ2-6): GAGVSQSPRYKVTKRGQDVALRCDPISGHVSLYWYRQALGQGPEFLTYFNYEAQQDKSGLPNDRFSAERPEGSISTLTIQRTEQRDSAMYRCASSSSPEWAPGANVLTFGAGSRLTVL.

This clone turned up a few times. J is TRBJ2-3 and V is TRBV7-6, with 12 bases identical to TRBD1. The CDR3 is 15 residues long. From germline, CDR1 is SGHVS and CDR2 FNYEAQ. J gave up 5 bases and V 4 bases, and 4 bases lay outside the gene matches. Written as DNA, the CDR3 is TGTGCCAGCAGCTCGGGACAGGGGGCGGTAGATACGCAGTATTTT. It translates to CASSSGQGAVDTQYF.

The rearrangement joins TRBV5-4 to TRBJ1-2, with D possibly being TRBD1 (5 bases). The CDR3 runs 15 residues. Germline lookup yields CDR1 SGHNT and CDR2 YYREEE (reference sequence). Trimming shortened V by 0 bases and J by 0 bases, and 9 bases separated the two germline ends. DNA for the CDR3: TGTGCCAGCAGCTTGGAACAGGTCTCTAACTATGGCTACACCTTC. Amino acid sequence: CASSLEQVSNYGYTF.

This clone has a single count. The CDR3 here is CASSLRTGYAGETQYF. In DNA form, the CDR3 reads TGTGCCAGCAGCTTGCGGACAGGGTATGCGGGAGAGACCCAGTACTTC. This chain joins TRBV14 and TRBJ2-5, with 8 bases aligning to TRBD1. CDR3 size: 16 residues. From germline, CDR1 is SGHDN and CDR2 FVKESK. Germline trimming cut 5 bases from V and 4 bases from J; bases unmatched to any gene: 12. The variable domain in full, with the rest retrieved from reference TRBV14 and TRBJ2-5, is EAGVTQFPSHSVIEKGQTVTLRCDPISGHDNLYWYRRVMGKEIKFLLHFVKESKQDESGMPNNRFLAERTGGTYSTLKVQPAELEDSGVYFCASSLRTGYAGETQYFGPGTRLLVL.

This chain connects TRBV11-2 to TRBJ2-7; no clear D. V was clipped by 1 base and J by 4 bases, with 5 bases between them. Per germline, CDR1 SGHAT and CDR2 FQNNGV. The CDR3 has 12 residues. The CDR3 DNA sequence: TGTGCCAGCAGCTTAGTGCGTTACGAGCAGTACTTC. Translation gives CASSLVRYEQYF.

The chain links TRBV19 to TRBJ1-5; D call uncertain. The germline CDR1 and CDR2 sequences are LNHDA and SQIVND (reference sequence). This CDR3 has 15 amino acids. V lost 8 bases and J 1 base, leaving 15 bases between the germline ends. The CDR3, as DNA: TGTGCCAGTGAGGCCGGACTTTGGAGCAATCAGCCCCAGCATTTT. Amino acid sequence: CASEAGLWSNQPQHF.

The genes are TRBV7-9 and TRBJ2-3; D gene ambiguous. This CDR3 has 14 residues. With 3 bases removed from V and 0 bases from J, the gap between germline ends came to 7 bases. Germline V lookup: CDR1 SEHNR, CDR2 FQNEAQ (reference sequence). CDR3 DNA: TGTGCCAGCAGCTTCCCAGATAGCACAGATACGCAGTATTTT. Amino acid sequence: CASSFPDSTDTQYF.

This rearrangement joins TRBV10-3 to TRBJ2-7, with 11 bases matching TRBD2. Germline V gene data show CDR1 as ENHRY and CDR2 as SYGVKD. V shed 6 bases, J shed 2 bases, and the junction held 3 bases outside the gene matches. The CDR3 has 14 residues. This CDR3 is CAISATSGTYEQYF. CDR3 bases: TGTGCCATCAGCGCGACTAGCGGGACCTACGAGCAGTACTTC.

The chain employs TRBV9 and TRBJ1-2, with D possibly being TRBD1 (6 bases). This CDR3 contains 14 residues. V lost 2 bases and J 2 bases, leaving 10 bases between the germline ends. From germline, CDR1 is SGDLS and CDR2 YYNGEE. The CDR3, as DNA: TGTGCCAGCAGCGTTCTAGGACAGAACTATGGCTACACCTTC. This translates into CASSVLGQNYGYTF.

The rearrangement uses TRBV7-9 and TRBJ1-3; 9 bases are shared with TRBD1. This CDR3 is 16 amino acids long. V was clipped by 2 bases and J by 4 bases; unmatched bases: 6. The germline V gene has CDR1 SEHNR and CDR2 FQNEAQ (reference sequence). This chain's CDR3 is CASSLSGTGSGNTIYF. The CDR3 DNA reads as TGTGCCAGCAGCTTATCCGGGACAGGGTCCGGAAACACCATATATTTT. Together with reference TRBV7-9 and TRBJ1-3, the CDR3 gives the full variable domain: DTGVSQNPRHKITKRGQNVTFRCDPISEHNRLYWYRQTLGQGPEFLTYFQNEAQLEKSRLLSDRFSAERPKGSFSTLEIQRTEQGDSAMYLCASSLSGTGSGNTIYFGEGSWLTVV.

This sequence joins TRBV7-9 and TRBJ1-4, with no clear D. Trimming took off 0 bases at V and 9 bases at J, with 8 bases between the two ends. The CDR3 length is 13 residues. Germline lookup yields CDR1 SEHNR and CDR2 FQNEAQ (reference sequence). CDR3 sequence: CASSLANSQKLFF. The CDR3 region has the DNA TGTGCCAGCAGCTTAGCCAACAGCCAAAAACTGTTTTTT.

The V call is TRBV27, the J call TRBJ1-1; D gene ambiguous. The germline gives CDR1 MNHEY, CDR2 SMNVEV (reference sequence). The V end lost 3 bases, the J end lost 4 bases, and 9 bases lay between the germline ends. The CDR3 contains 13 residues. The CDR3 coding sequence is TGTGCCAGCAGTTTGCGTGAGGGCACTGAAGCTTTCTTT. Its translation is CASSLREGTEAFF.

The CDR3 DNA is TGTGCCAGCGGGACAGGGGAGAACTCACCCCTCCACTTT. The encoded protein is CASGTGENSPLHF. The genes are TRBV18 and TRBJ1-6, with 10 bases matching TRBD1. The V segment lost 8 bases and the J segment 10 bases; nucleotides outside the gene matches: 5. Germline V gene data show CDR1 as KGHSH and CDR2 as LQKENI. The CDR3 totals 13 residues.

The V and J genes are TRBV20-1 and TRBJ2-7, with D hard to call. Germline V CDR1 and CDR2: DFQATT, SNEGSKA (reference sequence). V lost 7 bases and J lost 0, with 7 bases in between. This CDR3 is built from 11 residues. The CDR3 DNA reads TGCAGTGTGCCACACTCCTACGAGCAGTACTTC. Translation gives CSVPHSYEQYF.